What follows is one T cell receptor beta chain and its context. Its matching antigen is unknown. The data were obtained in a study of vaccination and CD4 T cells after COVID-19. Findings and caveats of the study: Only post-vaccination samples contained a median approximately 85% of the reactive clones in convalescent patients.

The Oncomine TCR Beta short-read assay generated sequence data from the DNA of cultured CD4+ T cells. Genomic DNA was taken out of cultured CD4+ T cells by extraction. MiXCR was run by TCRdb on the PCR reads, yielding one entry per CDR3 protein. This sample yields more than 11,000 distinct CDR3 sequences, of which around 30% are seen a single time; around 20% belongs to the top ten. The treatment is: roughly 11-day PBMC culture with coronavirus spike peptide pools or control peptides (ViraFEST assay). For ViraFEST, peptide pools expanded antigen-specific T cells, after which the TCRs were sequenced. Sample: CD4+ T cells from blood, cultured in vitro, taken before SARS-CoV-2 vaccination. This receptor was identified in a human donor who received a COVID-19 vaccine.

The CDR3 loop reads CASSLALAGGLTDTQYF. The CDR3 coding sequence is TGTGCCAGCAGCTTAGCACTAGCGGGGGGGCTTACAGATACGCAGTATTTT. This sequence joins TRBV7-6 and TRBJ2-3; TRBD2 matches at 13 bases. Trimming cost V 0 bases and J 3 bases; bases outside gene matches: 3. Germline V gene lookup returns CDR1 SGHVS and CDR2 FNYEAQ. The CDR3 covers 17 residues.